The 8 T cell receptor beta chains presented below share a single source sample, sequenced in a study of cytomegalovirus exposure and HLA in healthy donors. The PCR ran on 60 Vbeta and 13 Jbeta primers. Sequenced by immunoSEQ multiplex PCR; TCRdb stores in-frame clones only, minus some. The data contain 150,000 to 200,000 clones, under 90% of them singletons. Input material: PBMCs. The receptor set was obtained from a man aged 18-30 years in good health and CMV-seronegative.

CDR3 sequence reads: CAGNAMRGANVLTF. The CDR3 bases are TGTGCCGGCAATGCAATGAGAGGGGCCAACGTCCTGACTTTC. The gene calls are TRBV28 and TRBJ2-6; D gene ambiguous. Germline lookup yields CDR1 MDHEN and CDR2 SYDVKM. V was cut by 11 bases and J by 4 bases, with 15 bases left in between. The length of the CDR3 is 14 residues. The full variable domain, in which reference TRBV28 and TRBJ2-6 provide the parts outside the CDR3, is DVKVTQSSRYLVKRTGEKVFLECVQDMDHENMFWYRQDPGLGLRLIYFSYDVKMKEKGDIPEGYSVSREKKERFSLILESASTNQTSMYLCAGNAMRGANVLTFGAGSRLTVL.

A single count supports this clone. The chain employs TRBV11-2 and TRBJ2-3; 7 positions match TRBD1. Trimming cost V 4 bases and J 4 bases; bases outside gene matches: 5. Germline values: CDR1 SGHAT, CDR2 FQNNGV. This CDR3 is built from 14 residues. The CDR3 here is CASSYTGAADTQYF. Written as DNA, the CDR3 is TGTGCCAGCAGCTATACAGGGGCCGCAGATACGCAGTATTTT.

CDR3 amino acids: CASSSAGTRSSYEQYF. In DNA, the CDR3 is TGTGCCAGCAGTTCTGCCGGGACTCGGAGCTCCTACGAGCAGTACTTC. The rearrangement uses TRBV28 and TRBJ2-7; maybe TRBD2 (6 bases). Per germline, CDR1 MDHEN and CDR2 SYDVKM. The CDR3 has 16 residues. V lost 4 bases to trimming and J lost 0 bases, with 16 bases between them.

The gene calls are TRBV7-6 and TRBJ2-3; possible D gene TRBD1, 6 bases. The CDR3 spans 16 residues. Germline CDR1 reads SGHVS; CDR2 reads FNYEAQ. V was trimmed by 2 bases and J by 3 bases, leaving 15 bases between them. The CDR3 nucleotides are TGTGCCAGCAGCTTAAGAGGGGGAGCAAGGACAGATACGCAGTATTTT. It encodes CASSLRGGARTDTQYF.

The V and J genes are TRBV4-1 and TRBJ2-5; D uncertain. Trimming took 1 base from V and 1 from J, leaving 7 bases between them. This CDR3 region has 14 residues. From germline, CDR1 is MGHRA and CDR2 YSYEKL. The CDR3 coding sequence is TGCGCCAGCAGCCAAGTGGCCAGCCAAGAGACCCAGTACTTC. The encoded protein is CASSQVASQETQYF.

V is TRBV6-1 and J is TRBJ2-3; 15 bases map to TRBD2. CDR1 and CDR2 (germline): MNHNS, SASEGT. With 7 bases clipped from V and 5 bases from J, the junction kept 4 bases outside the gene matches. The CDR3 spans 15 residues. The CDR3 DNA is TGTGCCAGCATGAGGGGACTAGCGGGGGGAGATACGCAGTATTTT. Its protein product is CASMRGLAGGDTQYF.

The chain uses TRBV5-5 and TRBJ1-2; D remains unclear. CDR1 SGHKS and CDR2 YYEKEE come from the germline V gene (reference sequence). Trimming cost V 0 bases and J 7 bases, with 7 bases left between them. The CDR3 runs to 12 residues. As DNA, the CDR3 is TGTGCCAGCAGCTTGGCCGGTGGTGGCTACACCTTC. Its translation is CASSLAGGGYTF.

This chain joins TRBV28 and TRBJ2-1, with a weak D call TRBD2 (6 bases). The CDR3 loop spans 15 amino acids. Germline CDR1 MDHEN, CDR2 SYDVKM. V was cut by 5 bases and J by 5 bases, with 16 bases left in between. The CDR3 DNA follows: TGTGCCAGCAGTCAGGCTCGGGGAGGCGACAATGAGCAGTTCTTC. Its translation: CASSQARGGDNEQFF.